This TCR beta chain was profiled in a study of T cell responses to AZD1222 COVID-19 vaccine. Study conclusions and caveats: Among the donors, most were white British and more were female, and clonal diversity was possibly underestimated. At baseline, seropositivity was found in only six AZD1222 recipients. Breadth and depth of Spike-specific TCRs rose after two AZD1222 doses.

The assay was immunoSEQ multiplex PCR, and TCRdb's table has in-frame clones only and misses some. The sample lists 130,000 to 150,000 clones; around 88% were seen once. Germline loops: CDR1 SNHLY, CDR2 FYNNEI. Trimming cost V 7 bases and J 0 bases, with 9 bases left between them. The CDR3 is made up of 14 amino acids. As regards this clone: Its matching antigen is unknown.

Sequenced material: peripheral blood, taken on day 0 of AZD1222 vaccination. The clonotype was recovered from an adult in good health. The rearrangement joins TRBV2 to TRBJ2-2; D perhaps matches TRBD2 (6 bases). CDR3 amino acids: CASKSGANTGELFF. The CDR3 region has the DNA TGTGCCAGCAAATCGGGGGCGAACACCGGGGAGCTGTTTTTT.